This TCR beta chain originates from a study of shared clonotypes between healthy human individuals. General study findings and limits: Sharing across a few donors was seen in 4% to 6.5% of naive CD4 clonotypes.

The sample holds many counts of this clone. Its cognate antigen is unknown. In the same sample, other DNA sequences code for this CDR3. Germline CDR1 is KGHSH and CDR2 is LQKENI. This CDR3 region has 15 residues. V gave up 3 bases and J gave up 7 bases; unmatched junction bases: 4. The data were produced by immunoSEQ multiplex PCR, yet TCRdb's version contains in-frame clones alone and is incomplete. The sample has around 980,000 clones, approximately 80% seen once. Investigators divided CD4+ cells into CD45RA+ naive and CD45RA-negative memory subsets. The rearrangement joins TRBV18 to TRBJ2-1; 12 bases are shared with TRBD2. This clonotype originated in a man aged 18 to 30 in good health. Some clones in this sample may be carry-over from other donors' samples. Specimen: memory CD4+ T cells from PBMCs. Subset of the sample: CD45RA-negative fraction. Written as DNA, the CDR3 is TGTGCCAGCTCACCGGGACTAGCGGGTGATAATGAGCAGTTCTTC. Amino acid sequence: CASSPGLAGDNEQFF.